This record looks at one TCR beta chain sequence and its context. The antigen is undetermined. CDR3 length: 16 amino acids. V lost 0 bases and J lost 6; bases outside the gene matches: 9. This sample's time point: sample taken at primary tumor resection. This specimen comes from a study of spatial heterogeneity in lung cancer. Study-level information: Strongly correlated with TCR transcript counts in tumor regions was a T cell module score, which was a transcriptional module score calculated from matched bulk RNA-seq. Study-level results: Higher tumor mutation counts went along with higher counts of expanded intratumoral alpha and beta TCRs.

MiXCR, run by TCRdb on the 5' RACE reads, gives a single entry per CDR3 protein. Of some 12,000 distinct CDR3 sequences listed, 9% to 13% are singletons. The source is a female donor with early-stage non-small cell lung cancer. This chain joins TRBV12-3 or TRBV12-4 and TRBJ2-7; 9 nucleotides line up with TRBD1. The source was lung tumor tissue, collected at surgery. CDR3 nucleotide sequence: TGTGCCAGCAGTTTAGCGGGACAGGGTACGATCTCCGAGCAGTACTTC. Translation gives CASSLAGQGTISEQYF.